This is a list of T cell receptor beta chains from one sample in a study of PD-1 blockade in classical Hodgkin lymphoma. Libraries were prepared by immunoSEQ multiplex PCR; TCRdb keeps only in-frame clonotypes and omits some of them. The repertoire holds more than 10,000 clones, 70% to 80% seen once, with around 23% in the top ten. The specimen comprised peripheral blood mononuclear cells (PBMCs), sampled at baseline. These receptors were taken from a human donor with classical Hodgkin lymphoma. CDR3s include the opening cysteine and the closing phenylalanine or tryptophan. A D gene is named only where the DNA matches it firmly. A row's size may be missing; if present it is once, few, many or a size class.

J | V | length | size | D | DNA | CDR3
TRBJ1-1 | TRBV6-5 | 14 | . | . | TGTGCCAGCACCGCGACATCAAGTATTTCTGAAGCTTTCTTT | CASTATSSISEAFF
TRBJ2-2 | TRBV18 | 15 | . | . | TGTGCCAGCTCACCGGGGGGAGTCGATACCGGGGAGCTGTTTTTT | CASSPGGVDTGELFF
TRBJ2-1 | TRBV11-2 | 13 | . | . | TGTGCCAGCAGCTTAGGGGTGGGTGATGAGCAGTTCTTC | CASSLGVGDEQFF
TRBJ2-7 | TRBV15 | 16 | large | . | TGTGCCACCAGCAGAGGCATTGGAGGGGGGGACTACGAGCAGTACTTC | CATSRGIGGGDYEQYF
TRBJ2-7 | TRBV6-1 | 14 | . | TRBD1 | TGTGCCAGCATGGTACAGGGGAGCTCCTACGAGCAGTACTTC | CASMVQGSSYEQYF
TRBJ1-1 | TRBV5-1 | 16 | once | TRBD1 | TGCGCCAGCAGCTCGGGACAGGGCCAGGGGAACACTGAAGCTTTCTTT | CASSSGQGQGNTEAFF
TRBJ2-3 | TRBV11-2 | 12 | . | . | TGTGCCAGCAGCCCGAACCGGGTTACGCAGTATTTT | CASSPNRVTQYF
TRBJ2-5 | TRBV7-6 | 11 | . | . | TGTGCCAGCAGCACTTGGGAGACCCAGTACTTC | CASSTWETQYF
TRBJ2-4 | TRBV28 | 14 | . | . | TGTGCCAGCAGTTCCGAGGGGGCCAAAAACATTCAGTACTTC | CASSSEGAKNIQYF
TRBJ2-2 | TRBV6-1 | 15 | few | TRBD1 | TGTGCCAGCAGTACTATGGGACAGGGGGCCGGGGAGCTGTTTTTT | CASSTMGQGAGELFF
TRBJ1-1 | TRBV6-5 | 14 | . | . | TGTGCCAGCAGTTACAGGGCGGGGAACACTGAAGCTTTCTTT | CASSYRAGNTEAFF
TRBJ2-7 | TRBV9 | 15 | . | TRBD1 | TGTGCCAGCAGCGCAAGCGGACAGGGGGGGAACGAGCAGTACTTC | CASSASGQGGNEQYF
TRBJ2-5 | TRBV5-6 | 13 | . | . | TGTGCCAGCAGCCCGACTGGGGGAGAGACCCAGTACTTC | CASSPTGGETQYF
TRBJ2-1 | TRBV6-5 | 13 | once | . | TGTGCCAGCAGGCCGGGACTCACGGATGAGCAGTTCTTC | CASRPGLTDEQFF
TRBJ2-7 | TRBV2 | 14 | few | . | TGTGCCAGCAGTGAAGACGGTTTAACCTACGAGCAGTACTTC | CASSEDGLTYEQYF
TRBJ2-1 | TRBV6-5 | 15 | . | TRBD1 | TGTGCCAGCAGTTACCCGGGGACAGGGGGCAGTGAGCAGTTCTTC | CASSYPGTGGSEQFF
TRBJ1-2 | TRBV7-9 | 12 | few | . | TGTGCCAGCAGCTTAGAAGCTGGGGGCTACACCTTC | CASSLEAGGYTF
TRBJ1-1 | TRBV28 | 17 | . | TRBD1 | TGTGCCAGCAGTTTATGGGGACAGGCGTATAGGAACACTGAAGCTTTCTTT | CASSLWGQAYRNTEAFF
TRBJ1-4 | TRBV6-6 | 15 | once | . | TGTGCCAGCAGTTACTTAGGGGAACCGAAGGAAAAACTGTTTTTT | CASSYLGEPKEKLFF
TRBJ2-7 | TRBV13 | 14 | once | . | TGTGCCAGCAGCCGTCGGGCTTACGACTACGAGCAGTACTTC | CASSRRAYDYEQYF
TRBJ1-5 | TRBV7-8 | 13 | . | . | TGTGCCAGCAGCTTAGGACGGGGAGGGGCCCAGCATTTT | CASSLGRGGAQHF
TRBJ1-1 | TRBV4-1 | 17 | few | . | TGCGCCAGCAGCTTCGACTCCCGGGCCCCACTGGACACTGAAGCTTTCTTT | CASSFDSRAPLDTEAFF
TRBJ2-7 | TRBV29-1 | 13 | . | TRBD2 | TGCAGCGTCCGAGCGGGAGTTGCGGGCGAGCAGTACTTC | CSVRAGVAGEQYF
TRBJ2-1 | TRBV19 | 16 | . | TRBD2 | TGTGCCAGTAGCACGGGACTAGCGGGGTCTTACAATGAGCAGTTCTTC | CASSTGLAGSYNEQFF
TRBJ2-3 | TRBV6-5 | 15 | . | . | TGTGCCAGCAGTTATTCCGTGGCCGGCACAGATACGCAGTATTTT | CASSYSVAGTDTQYF
TRBJ2-5 | TRBV4-1 | 18 | . | . | TGCGCCAGCAGCTCACACAGGATTAGCGGAGGGGGACAAGAGACCCAGTACTTC | CASSSHRISGGGQETQYF
TRBJ1-5 | TRBV4-1 | 16 | . | . | TGCGCCAGCAGCCAAGCGGCAGACCCTAGCAATCAGCCCCAGCATTTT | CASSQAADPSNQPQHF
TRBJ2-7 | TRBV4-2 | 15 | few | . | TGTGCCAGCAGCCAAGATTGGAGTGGGCTTTGGGAGCAGTACTTC | CASSQDWSGLWEQYF
TRBJ2-1 | TRBV11-2 | 12 | . | . | TGTGCCAGCAGCTGGGACTCCAATGAGCAGTTCTTC | CASSWDSNEQFF
TRBJ2-1 | TRBV5-1 | 17 | . | TRBD2 | TGCGCCAGCAGCGAGACTAGCGGGACAATGGGAGGGAATGAGCAGTTCTTC | CASSETSGTMGGNEQFF
TRBJ1-5 | TRBV2 | 14 | few | . | TGTGCCAGCAGTGGCTGGGAAGAGCATCAGCCCCAGCATTTT | CASSGWEEHQPQHF
TRBJ2-5 | TRBV5-6 | 17 | . | TRBD1 | TGTGCCAGCAGCGCGCGGCTTAGACAGGGAAAACAAGAGACCCAGTACTTC | CASSARLRQGKQETQYF
TRBJ2-7 | TRBV19 | 15 | . | . | TGTGCCAGTAGTACCCCCGGGACGGGTTTTTACGAGCAGTACTTC | CASSTPGTGFYEQYF
TRBJ2-7 | TRBV4-2 | 13 | medium-sized | TRBD1 | TGTGCCAGCAGCCAGAACAGGGGATACGAGCAGTACTTC | CASSQNRGYEQYF
TRBJ1-5 | TRBV19 | 16 | . | TRBD1 | TGTGCCAGTAGTCTCGGGACAGGGGGGAATTATCAGCCCCAGCATTTT | CASSLGTGGNYQPQHF
TRBJ2-1 | TRBV19 | 13 | once | . | TGTGCCAGTAGTATAGAAACTCACCGGGGCGAGTTCTTC | CASSIETHRGEFF
TRBJ2-1 | TRBV7-2 | 17 | medium-sized | TRBD2 | TGTGCCAGCAGCTTCGGACTAGCGGGAGGGCCCGACAATGAGCAGTTCTTC | CASSFGLAGGPDNEQFF
TRBJ1-1 | TRBV6-4 | 15 | . | . | TGTGCCAGCAGCCCCGCTTCGACATCCTACACTGAAGCTTTCTTT | CASSPASTSYTEAFF
TRBJ1-1 | TRBV2 | 14 | few | TRBD1 | TGTGCCAGCAGTGGTGACAGGGTTCTTACTGAAGCTTTCTTT | CASSGDRVLTEAFF
TRBJ1-1 | TRBV21-1 | 16 | . | . | TGTGCCAGCAGCAAACATCTGGTGGCAGGGAACACTGAAGCTTTCTTT | CASSKHLVAGNTEAFF
TRBJ1-2 | TRBV27 | 13 | . | TRBD1 | TGTGCCAGCAGTCCCGGGACAGGGAATGGCTACACCTTC | CASSPGTGNGYTF
TRBJ1-1 | TRBV5-5 | 16 | . | . | TGTGCCAGCAGCTTGGCTAGGCACAGGGAAGGGGCTGAAGCTTTCTTT | CASSLARHREGAEAFF
TRBJ2-3 | TRBV19 | 15 | . | TRBD2 | TGTGCCAGTAGTCCCCTAGCGGGGGGGAGAGATACGCAGTATTTT | CASSPLAGGRDTQYF
TRBJ1-6 | TRBV1 | 16 | . | . | TGCACCAGCAGCTACAGGCCCAGCTCCTATAATTCACCCCTCCACTTT | CTSSYRPSSYNSPLHF